This T cell receptor (beta chain) derives from a study of T cell changes during pregnancy in multiple sclerosis. V was clipped by 4 bases and J by 6 bases; unmatched bases: 7. The CDR3 contains 15 residues. The germline V gene has CDR1 KGHSH and CDR2 LQKENI. Using immunoSEQ multiplex PCR, the repertoire was profiled, and TCRdb retains in-frame clones only, with some absent. The sample includes tens of thousands of clones, roughly nine tenths of them seen just once. The chain uses TRBV18 and TRBJ2-1, with 9 bases lining up with TRBD1. Sample: peripheral blood, taken before pregnancy. The origin of this receptor is a female donor with multiple sclerosis, enrolled in a pregnancy study. In DNA, the CDR3 is TGTGCCAGCTCACTGGGACAGGGAGGCCTCAATGAGCAGTTCTTC. Translating it yields CASSLGQGGLNEQFF.